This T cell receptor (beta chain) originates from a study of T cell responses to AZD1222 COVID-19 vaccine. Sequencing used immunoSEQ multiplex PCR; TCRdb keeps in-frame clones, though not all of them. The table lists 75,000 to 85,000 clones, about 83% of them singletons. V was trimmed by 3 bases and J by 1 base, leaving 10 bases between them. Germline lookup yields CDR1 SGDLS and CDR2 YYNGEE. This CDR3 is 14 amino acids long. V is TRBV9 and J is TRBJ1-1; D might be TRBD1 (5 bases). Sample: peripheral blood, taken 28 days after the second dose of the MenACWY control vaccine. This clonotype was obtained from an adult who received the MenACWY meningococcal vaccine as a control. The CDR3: CASSEQDGNTEAFF. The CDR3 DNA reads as TGTGCCAGCAGCGAACAGGACGGGAACACTGAAGCTTTCTTT.